The 22 T cell receptor beta chains below all came from one sample that was sequenced in a study of T cell changes during pregnancy in multiple sclerosis. Generated by immunoSEQ multiplex PCR, the TCRdb table keeps only in-frame clones and is missing some. In the table there are about 87,000 clones, roughly 93% of which are singletons. Sequencing was performed on peripheral blood, taken in the third trimester of pregnancy. The receptors come from a female donor in good health, enrolled as a control in a pregnancy study.

The gene calls are TRBV9 and TRBJ2-3; 13 bases map to TRBD2. V was clipped by 4 bases and J by 4 bases; unmatched bases: 6. The CDR3 contains 16 residues. CDR1 and CDR2 (germline): SGDLS, YYNGEE. The CDR3 region is CASSSRTSGSPDTQYF. In DNA form, the CDR3 reads TGTGCCAGCAGCTCCAGGACTAGCGGGAGCCCAGATACGCAGTATTTT.

The gene calls are TRBV6-1 and TRBJ2-2; TRBD1 might be the D (5 bases). The CDR3 extends over 13 amino acids. Germline V gene sequence: CDR1 MNHNS, CDR2 SASEGT. V was cut by 5 bases and J by 3 bases, with 7 bases left in between. The CDR3 coding sequence is TGTGCCAGCAGTCCAGGGTACACCGGGGAGCTGTTTTTT. Residues: CASSPGYTGELFF.

This chain uses TRBV27 with TRBJ1-1, with TRBD1 as a possible D gene (5 bases). Trimming took 3 bases from V and 3 from J, leaving 17 bases between them. Germline V gene sequence: CDR1 MNHEY, CDR2 SMNVEV (reference sequence). The CDR3 spans 16 residues. The CDR3 is CASSFLAGGAYTEAFF. CDR3 nucleotide sequence: TGTGCCAGCAGTTTCTTAGCAGGAGGGGCGTACACTGAAGCTTTCTTT.

This clone occurred a few times. V and J are TRBV19 and TRBJ1-1, with no clear D. The CDR3 runs 13 residues. Germline V CDR1 and CDR2: LNHDA, SQIVND (reference sequence). V was trimmed by 5 bases and J by 1 base, leaving 8 bases between them. The CDR3 here is CASSEFQNTEAFF. CDR3 sequence (DNA): TGTGCCAGTAGTGAGTTCCAGAACACTGAAGCTTTCTTT.

This sequence joins TRBV11-3 and TRBJ2-3, with D unclear. Germline V gene sequence: CDR1 SGHNT, CDR2 YENEEA. The CDR3 is 12 residues long. V gave up 0 bases and J gave up 8 bases, with 6 bases separating them. The CDR3 region is CASSLDSSTQYF. The CDR3 bases are TGTGCCAGCAGCTTAGACTCGTCTACGCAGTATTTT. The full variable domain, rest sourced from reference TRBV11-3 and TRBJ2-3, is EAGVVQSPRYKIIEKKQPVAFWCNPISGHNTLYWYLQNLGQGPELLIRYENEEAVDDSQLPKDRFSAERLKGVDSTLKIQPAELGDSAVYLCASSLDSSTQYFGPGTRLTVL.

The chain is built from TRBV7-9 and TRBJ2-7; 10 nucleotides align to TRBD2. Germline CDR1 SEHNR, CDR2 FQNEAQ (reference sequence). The CDR3 has 16 amino acids. With 3 bases clipped from V and 0 bases from J, the junction kept 5 bases outside the gene matches. CDR3 DNA: TGTGCCAGCAGCTTCTTAGCGGGAGGTGTCTCCTACGAGCAGTACTTC. It codes for CASSFLAGGVSYEQYF.

This chain uses TRBV7-9 with TRBJ2-7, with 10 positions matching TRBD2. The junction had 3 bases not matched to a gene; V was cut back by 6 bases and J by 1 base. This CDR3 comprises 14 residues. CDR1 and CDR2 from the germline V gene are SEHNR and FQNEAQ (reference sequence). The CDR3 bases are TGTGCCAGCAGACCTAGCGGGGGATCCTACGAGCAGTACTTC. Its translation is CASRPSGGSYEQYF. Full variable domain (missing parts from reference TRBV7-9 and TRBJ2-7): DTGVSQNPRHKITKRGQNVTFRCDPISEHNRLYWYRQTLGQGPEFLTYFQNEAQLEKSRLLSDRFSAERPKGSFSTLEIQRTEQGDSAMYLCASRPSGGSYEQYFGPGTRLTVT.

The V call is TRBV19, the J call TRBJ1-4; 7 bases are shared with TRBD1. Germline loops: CDR1 LNHDA, CDR2 SQIVND (reference sequence). Trimming at V came to 3 bases and at J to 1 base, leaving 5 bases not matched to a gene. This CDR3 region has 16 residues. The CDR3 DNA follows: TGTGCCAGTAGTATCGACAGGGAAGGAACTAATGAAAAACTGTTTTTT. Translating gives CASSIDREGTNEKLFF.

The chain couples TRBV5-1 to TRBJ2-1; 10 bases are shared with TRBD2. This CDR3 has 17 amino acids. Germline V gives CDR1 SGHRS, CDR2 YFSETQ. V trimming: 0 bases; J trimming: 5 bases; junction bases outside the gene matches: 8. The CDR3 DNA reads TGCGCCAGCAGCTTGGGGACCCTAGCGGGAGTACACAATGAGCAGTTCTTC. Its translation is CASSLGTLAGVHNEQFF. Combining the CDR3 with reference TRBV5-1 and TRBJ2-1 gives the whole variable domain KAGVTQTPRYLIKTRGQQVTLSCSPISGHRSVSWYQQTPGQGLQFLFEYFSETQRNKGNFPGRFSGRQFSNSRSEMNVSTLELGDSALYLCASSLGTLAGVHNEQFFGPGTRLTVL.

The chain recombines TRBV28 with TRBJ2-7; 9 nucleotides line up with TRBD1. The length of the CDR3 is 14 residues. Germline V gives CDR1 MDHEN, CDR2 SYDVKM. The ends lost 3 bases at V and 5 bases at J; junction bases unmatched: 5. CDR3 nucleotides: TGTGCCAGCAGTTTTATAGGACAGGGGCACGAGCAGTACTTC. This encodes CASSFIGQGHEQYF.

V gene TRBV15 combines with J gene TRBJ1-4, with a possible D match to TRBD1 (5 bases). The CDR3 consists of 17 residues. With 1 base removed from V and 6 bases from J, the gap between germline ends came to 18 bases. Germline CDR1 and CDR2: LNHNV and YYDKDF (reference sequence). The CDR3 bases are TGTGCCACCAGCAGAGGGGCCAGGGCGGGGGTTGATGAAAAACTGTTTTTT. Translated, it gives CATSRGARAGVDEKLFF.

The chain carries TRBV7-9 and TRBJ1-1; D possibly corresponds to TRBD1 (5 bases). The length of the CDR3 is 14 residues. V was pared by 2 bases and J by 6 bases, with 13 bases between. CDR1 SEHNR and CDR2 FQNEAQ come from the germline V gene (reference sequence). CDR3 nucleotide sequence: TGTGCCAGCAGCTTAAGGGGCGGAGACTCTGAAGCTTTCTTT. Its protein is CASSLRGGDSEAFF.

This chain connects TRBV7-9 to TRBJ2-1; D is perhaps TRBD2 (5 bases). V lost 5 bases and J lost 1, with 9 bases in between. The germline gives CDR1 SEHNR, CDR2 FQNEAQ (reference sequence). The CDR3 has 14 amino acids. The CDR3 nucleotides are TGTGCCAGCAGCGCACGGACTTCCTACAATGAGCAGTTCTTC. Translated: CASSARTSYNEQFF.

The J gene is TRBJ2-1, the V gene TRBV28; 11 nucleotides match TRBD2. Germline-derived CDR1 and CDR2 are MDHEN and SYDVKM. This CDR3 is built from 15 residues. V trimming: 7 bases; J trimming: 9 bases; junction bases outside the gene matches: 11. The CDR3 DNA is TGTGCCAGCATCGCTACTAGCGGGGGAATCCCTGAGCAGTTCTTC. It codes for CASIATSGGIPEQFF.

The chain couples TRBV11-3 to TRBJ1-1; a possible D gene is TRBD1 (6 bases). V lost 0 bases and J lost 4, with 12 bases in between. Germline CDR1 SGHNT, CDR2 YENEEA. This CDR3 has 15 amino acids. CDR3 nucleotide sequence: TGTGCCAGCAGCTTAGATCAAGTCAGGGGCACTGAAGCTTTCTTT. Encoded protein: CASSLDQVRGTEAFF.

This rearrangement joins TRBV2 to TRBJ2-1; D not resolved. The CDR3 length is 14 residues. Trimming shortened V by 4 bases and J by 0 bases, and 7 bases separated the two germline ends. Germline V lookup: CDR1 SNHLY, CDR2 FYNNEI. The CDR3 DNA is TGTGCCAGCAGTGTGGAGAGCTCCTACAATGAGCAGTTCTTC. Protein: CASSVESSYNEQFF.

The chain uses TRBV2 and TRBJ2-7; D remains ambiguous. V dropped 0 bases and J dropped 7 bases, with 4 bases sitting between them. Per the germline V gene, CDR1 is SNHLY and CDR2 is FYNNEI. The CDR3 runs 11 residues. The CDR3 DNA reads TGTGCCAGCAGTGAAGCCAGGGAGCAGTACTTC. Translated, it gives CASSEAREQYF.

This clone was seen a single time. The chain couples TRBV5-1 to TRBJ2-7; TRBD1 aligns across 11 bases. V was pared by 4 bases and J by 5 bases, with 5 bases of the junction left unmatched. Germline V CDR1 and CDR2: SGHRS, YFSETQ. CDR3 length equals 14 residues. The DNA of the CDR3 is TGCGCCAGCAGCCCCGGGACAGGGGGGGACGAGCAGTACTTC. Translating gives CASSPGTGGDEQYF.

The rearrangement joins TRBV14 to TRBJ2-1; 10 nucleotides align to TRBD1. Germline assignment: CDR1 SGHDN and CDR2 FVKESK. This CDR3 is built from 16 residues. The junction had 6 bases not matched to a gene; V was cut back by 3 bases and J by 4 bases. The CDR3 DNA follows: TGTGCCAGCAGCCAGATTGGGACAGGGGCTTACAATGAGCAGTTCTTC. Translation gives CASSQIGTGAYNEQFF.

This clone came up a few times. The V gene is TRBV5-5, the J gene TRBJ2-2; the match to TRBD1 covers 11 bases. This CDR3 has 17 amino acids. The V gene end was trimmed by 5 bases and the J gene end by 3 bases; junction bases not matched to a gene: 9. Germline lookup yields CDR1 SGHKS and CDR2 YYEKEE (reference sequence). The CDR3 bases are TGTGCCAGCAGGGAGGGACAGGGGGTACTTGACACCGGGGAGCTGTTTTTT. It translates to CASREGQGVLDTGELFF.

The chain is built from TRBV5-5 and TRBJ1-5, with 8 bases matching TRBD1. CDR3 length: 16 amino acids. Germline-derived CDR1 and CDR2 are SGHKS and YYEKEE (reference sequence). V shed 0 bases and J 3 bases; nucleotides not matched to a gene: 5. The CDR3 DNA sequence: TGTGCCAGCAGCTTGGGGACAGGGATGGCCAATCAGCCCCAGCATTTT. It translates to CASSLGTGMANQPQHF.

The chain joins TRBV5-1 to TRBJ2-5; D may be TRBD1 (6 bases). From germline, CDR1 is SGHRS and CDR2 YFSETQ. There are 15 residues in the CDR3. Trimming left V 6 bases short and J 1 base short, with 16 bases between. DNA of the CDR3: TGCGCCAGCACGAACGGGGACACTTTCCAAGAGACCCAGTACTTC. Residues: CASTNGDTFQETQYF.